One and the same sample provided the 13 T cell receptor beta chains below, sequenced in a study of OX40 agonist ivuxolimab in advanced cancers. Assay used: immunoSEQ multiplex PCR; TCRdb lists only in-frame clones, some missing. The table shows about 76,000 clones, with about 80% occurring only once. The starting material was CD4+ or CD8+ T cells sorted from blood, obtained in a trial of the OX40 agonist ivuxolimab. These receptors all stem from an adult with an advanced solid tumor such as melanoma, head and neck, liver or kidney cancer.

J is TRBJ2-1 and V is TRBV4-2; 8 positions match TRBD2. The CDR3 has 15 amino acids. CDR1 is LGHNA, CDR2 YNFKEQ, per germline. V lost 4 bases and J lost 0; bases outside the gene matches: 2. Here the CDR3 reads CASSPTSDSYNEQFF. The CDR3 nucleotides read TGTGCCAGCAGCCCGACTAGCGACTCCTACAATGAGCAGTTCTTC.

This sequence joins TRBV18 and TRBJ1-1; 8 bases match TRBD1. Trimming at V came to 3 bases and at J to 0 bases, leaving 3 bases not matched to a gene. CDR3 length: 15 residues. Looked up from germline, CDR1 is KGHSH and CDR2 is LQKENI. The CDR3 DNA sequence: TGTGCCAGCTCACCGGGACAGGCCCTGAACACTGAAGCTTTCTTT. Encoded protein: CASSPGQALNTEAFF.

This chain links TRBV7-3 with TRBJ2-2, with no clear D. The V end was cut by 3 bases, the J end by 0 bases, with 2 bases between. The germline CDR1 and CDR2 sequences are SGHTA and FQGTGA. The CDR3 covers 13 residues. For the CDR3, the DNA is TGTGCCAGCAGCTTGTCGAACACCGGGGAGCTGTTTTTT. Protein sequence: CASSLSNTGELFF.

Concerning this clone: Other DNA variants within this sample encode the same CDR3. The rearrangement uses TRBV18 and TRBJ1-6, with a possible D match to TRBD1 (6 bases). The CDR3 has 16 amino acids. The germline gives CDR1 KGHSH, CDR2 LQKENI. Trimming took 1 base from V and 5 from J, leaving 12 bases between them. The CDR3 spells CASSPRTVDDNSPLHF. DNA of the CDR3: TGTGCCAGCTCACCACGGACAGTGGACGATAATTCACCCCTCCACTTT.

The chain employs TRBV12-5 and TRBJ1-1, with D perhaps matching TRBD1 (6 bases). The CDR3 contains 13 residues. Deletions cut 7 bases from V and 7 bases from J, with 16 bases between. Per the germline V gene, CDR1 is LGHNT and CDR2 is FRNRAP. The CDR3 nucleotides are TGTGCTAGTGCGGGGGCGGCGGCGCTTGAAGCTTTCTTT. Translation gives CASAGAAALEAFF.

The chain employs TRBV7-2 and TRBJ2-5; TRBD2 matches at 7 bases. This CDR3 comprises 16 residues. Germline trimming cut 3 bases from V and 4 bases from J; bases unmatched to any gene: 11. The germline V gene has CDR1 SGHTA and CDR2 FQGNSA. CDR3 amino acids: CASSLLPTSRGETQYF. The CDR3 DNA sequence: TGTGCCAGCAGCTTGCTACCGACTAGCCGGGGAGAGACCCAGTACTTC.

The chain has TRBV18 and TRBJ1-1; TRBD1 might be the D (5 bases). V was shortened by 4 bases and J by 7 bases, with 16 bases between the two germline ends. CDR3 length equals 14 residues. Germline CDR1 reads KGHSH; CDR2 reads LQKENI. As DNA, the CDR3 is TGTGCCAGCTCACTCATGGACATACGAGTTGAAGCTTTCTTT. Translation gives CASSLMDIRVEAFF. Filled out from reference TRBV18 and TRBJ1-1, the complete variable domain reads NAGVMQNPRHLVRRRGQEARLRCSPMKGHSHVYWYRQLPEEGLKFMVYLQKENIIDESGMPKERFSAEFPKEGPSILRIQQVVRGDSAAYFCASSLMDIRVEAFFGQGTRLTVV.

The rearrangement uses TRBV28 and TRBJ1-4, with a possible D match to TRBD1 (6 bases). CDR1 and CDR2 from the germline V gene are MDHEN and SYDVKM. The CDR3 is 16 amino acids. Trimming stripped 7 bases from V and 3 bases from J, with 18 bases between. The chain's CDR3 is CASITGSWMPNEKLFF. In nucleotides, the CDR3 is TGTGCCAGCATTACAGGGTCGTGGATGCCTAATGAAAAACTGTTTTTT.

This clone appeared a few times. The chain carries TRBV10-2 and TRBJ1-6, with 7 bases identical to TRBD1. Germline CDR1 reads WSHSY; CDR2 reads SAAADI. The CDR3 totals 16 residues. V lost 3 bases to trimming and J lost 14 bases; unmatched junction nucleotides: 16. The CDR3 nucleotides read TGCGCCAGCAGTGACCCAATTCGGACAGGCGCCAGTTCCCTCCACTTT. The encoded protein is CASSDPIRTGASSLHF.

The chain links TRBV7-6 to TRBJ2-3; D could derive from TRBD1 or TRBD2 (6 bases each). Germline values: CDR1 SGHVS, CDR2 FNYEAQ. With 5 bases removed from V and 7 bases from J, the gap between germline ends came to 19 bases. This CDR3 spans 15 amino acids. This CDR3 is CASSLGSGAVNTQYF. CDR3 sequence (DNA): TGTGCCAGCAGCCTTGGATCGGGGGCGGTGAATACGCAGTATTTT.

The chain combines TRBV7-3 with TRBJ2-2; possibly TRBD2 for D (5 bases). The CDR3 totals 13 residues. V was shortened by 1 base and J by 5 bases, with 5 bases between the two germline ends. In germline, CDR1 is SGHTA, CDR2 FQGTGA. The CDR3 nucleotides are TGTGCCAGCAGCTTAAGCGGGACCGGGGAGCTGTTTTTT. Protein product: CASSLSGTGELFF.

The rearrangement links TRBV6-6 to TRBJ1-2; 7 bases map to TRBD1. CDR3 length: 15 residues. Germline V gene data show CDR1 as MNHNY and CDR2 as SVGAGI (reference sequence). J was trimmed by 5 bases and V by 6 bases; bases with no gene match: 12. CDR3 residues: CASSRGTAFSYGYTF. The CDR3 nucleotides are TGTGCCAGCAGCCGGGGGACAGCCTTTTCTTATGGCTACACCTTC.

The rearrangement joins TRBV7-8 to TRBJ2-7; TRBD1 might be the D (6 bases). The germline gives CDR1 SGHVS, CDR2 FQNEAQ. V was pared by 5 bases and J by 3 bases, with 8 bases between. This CDR3 region has 12 residues. The CDR3: CASSRRGYEQYF. The CDR3 DNA reads TGTGCCAGCAGCCGCAGGGGCTACGAGCAGTACTTC. Full variable domain (missing parts from reference TRBV7-8 and TRBJ2-7): GAGVSQSPRYKVAKRGQDVALRCDPISGHVSLFWYQQALGQGPEFLTYFQNEAQLDKSGLPSDRFFAERPEGSVSTLKIQRTQQEDSAVYLCASSRRGYEQYFGPGTRLTVT.